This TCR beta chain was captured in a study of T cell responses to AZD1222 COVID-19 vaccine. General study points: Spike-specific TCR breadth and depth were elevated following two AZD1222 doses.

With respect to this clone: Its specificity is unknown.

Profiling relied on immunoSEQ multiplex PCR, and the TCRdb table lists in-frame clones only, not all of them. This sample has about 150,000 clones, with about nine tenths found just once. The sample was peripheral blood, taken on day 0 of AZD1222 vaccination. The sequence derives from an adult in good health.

The CDR3 sequence: CASSYSGTASYEQYF. The CDR3 DNA is TGTGCCAGCAGTTACTCCGGGACAGCCTCCTACGAGCAGTACTTC. This chain uses TRBV6-2 or TRBV6-3 with TRBJ2-7; 7 nucleotides match TRBD1. J lost 0 bases, V lost 0 bases, and 2 bases had no gene match. Per the germline V gene, CDR1 is MNHEY and CDR2 is SVGEGT. The CDR3 consists of 15 residues.